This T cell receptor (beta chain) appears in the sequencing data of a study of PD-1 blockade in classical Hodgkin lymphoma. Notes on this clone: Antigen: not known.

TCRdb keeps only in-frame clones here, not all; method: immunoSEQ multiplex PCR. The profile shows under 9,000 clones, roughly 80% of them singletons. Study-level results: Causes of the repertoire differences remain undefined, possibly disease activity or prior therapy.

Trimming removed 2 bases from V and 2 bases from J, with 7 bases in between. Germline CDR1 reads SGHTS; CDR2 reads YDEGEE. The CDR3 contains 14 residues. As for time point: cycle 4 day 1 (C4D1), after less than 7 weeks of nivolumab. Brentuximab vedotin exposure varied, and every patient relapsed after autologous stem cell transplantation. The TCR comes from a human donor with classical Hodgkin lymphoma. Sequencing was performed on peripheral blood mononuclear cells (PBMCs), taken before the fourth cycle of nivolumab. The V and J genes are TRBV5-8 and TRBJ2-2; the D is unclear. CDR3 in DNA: TGTGCCAGCAGCTTTTTTCAAAACACCGGGGAGCTGTTTTTT. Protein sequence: CASSFFQNTGELFF.